The entry that follows covers one T cell receptor beta chain sequence. This entry belongs to a study of blood T cell repertoires in COVID-19. The data were produced by immunoSEQ multiplex PCR, yet TCRdb's version contains in-frame clones alone and is incomplete. The sample records about 270,000 clones, 90% being singletons. The CDR3 loop spans 14 amino acids. V lost 0 bases, J lost 5 bases, and 11 bases lay in between. Per germline, CDR1 SGHRS and CDR2 YFSETQ. The sequencing input was PBMCs or T cells enriched from blood (not recorded which). The V gene is TRBV5-1, the J gene TRBJ1-1, with D perhaps TRBD1 (6 bases). The receptor comes from a woman in her thirties with acute COVID-19. DNA for the CDR3: TGCGCCAGCAGCTTGGAAGGGGGTTCAACTGAAGCTTTCTTT. It yields the protein CASSLEGGSTEAFF.